This T cell receptor (beta chain) came from a study of blood T cells in healthy people across ages. This clonotype appeared a few times. For the second PCR, which ran for about 7 to 12 cycles, a sample-barcoded 5' primer and a J-beta primer mix were used. Each CDR3 protein gets one entry after TCRdb re-called the 5' RACE reads with MiXCR. The sample lists about 1,400,000 distinct CDR3 sequences, roughly 64% seen once, with over 6.5% in the top ten. The sequencing sample was made of blood. The clonotype originates from a man aged 18 to 30 in good health.

CDR3 residues: CASSLMGGGNEKLFF. For the CDR3, the DNA is TGTGCCAGCAGCTTGATGGGGGGTGGTAATGAAAAACTGTTTTTT. The rearrangement links TRBV7-2 to TRBJ1-4; maybe TRBD1 (5 bases). V lost 3 bases, J lost 4 bases, and 12 bases lay in between. Germline values: CDR1 SGHTA, CDR2 FQGNSA. The CDR3 is 15 amino acids.